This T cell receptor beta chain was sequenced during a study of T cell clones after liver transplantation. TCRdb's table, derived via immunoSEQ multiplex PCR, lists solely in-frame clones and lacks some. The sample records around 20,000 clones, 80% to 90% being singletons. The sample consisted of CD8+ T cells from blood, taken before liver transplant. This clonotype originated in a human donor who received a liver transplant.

CDR3 sequence reads: CASSWGDLGEQYF. The CDR3 nucleotides are TGTGCCAGCAGCTGGGGGGACCTCGGCGAGCAGTACTTC. The chain employs TRBV11-2 and TRBJ2-7, with D perhaps TRBD2 (6 bases). Germline V gene sequence: CDR1 SGHAT, CDR2 FQNNGV. V gave up 4 bases and J gave up 6 bases, with 13 bases separating them. This CDR3 has 13 residues.